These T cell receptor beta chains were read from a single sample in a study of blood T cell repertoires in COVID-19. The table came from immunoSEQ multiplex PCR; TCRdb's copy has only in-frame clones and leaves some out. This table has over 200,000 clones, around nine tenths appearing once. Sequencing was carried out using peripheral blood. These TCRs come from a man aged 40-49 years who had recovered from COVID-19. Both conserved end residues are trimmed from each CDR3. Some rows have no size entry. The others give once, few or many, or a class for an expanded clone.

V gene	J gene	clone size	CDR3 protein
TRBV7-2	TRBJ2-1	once	ASSRPGGPPPHEQF
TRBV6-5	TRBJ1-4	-	ASSPYGGTGGLF
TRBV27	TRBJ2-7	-	ASSPPGGTKYEQY
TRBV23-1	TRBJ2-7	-	ASSHPQGATAYEQY
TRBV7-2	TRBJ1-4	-	ASSPEGSSGEKLF
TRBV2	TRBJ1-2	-	ARRDRGLREYGYT
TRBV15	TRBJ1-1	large	ATSRDLAGTEAF
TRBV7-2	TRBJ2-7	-	ASSLFRSTYEQY
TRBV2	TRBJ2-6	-	ASSGGTGRPGANVLT
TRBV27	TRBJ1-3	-	ASSFNSGNTIY
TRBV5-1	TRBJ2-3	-	ASSLYAGGGTDTQY
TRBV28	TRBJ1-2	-	ASSLGRVHGYT
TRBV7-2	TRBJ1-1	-	ASSDRTGAMNTEAF
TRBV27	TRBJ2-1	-	ASSLRASGRASYNEQF
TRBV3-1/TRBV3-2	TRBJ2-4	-	ASSQDHRGGGNIQY
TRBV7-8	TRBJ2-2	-	ASSLLANTGELF
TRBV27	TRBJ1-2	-	ASRKLRDRTLPMSYT
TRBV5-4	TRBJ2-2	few	ASSPGGSRGPGELF
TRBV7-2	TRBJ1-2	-	ASKLGGHGYT
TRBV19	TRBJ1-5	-	ASSPGQGPNQPQH
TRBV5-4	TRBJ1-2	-	ASSQGQTNYGYT
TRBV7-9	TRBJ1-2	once	ASSLGPGQGYHGYT